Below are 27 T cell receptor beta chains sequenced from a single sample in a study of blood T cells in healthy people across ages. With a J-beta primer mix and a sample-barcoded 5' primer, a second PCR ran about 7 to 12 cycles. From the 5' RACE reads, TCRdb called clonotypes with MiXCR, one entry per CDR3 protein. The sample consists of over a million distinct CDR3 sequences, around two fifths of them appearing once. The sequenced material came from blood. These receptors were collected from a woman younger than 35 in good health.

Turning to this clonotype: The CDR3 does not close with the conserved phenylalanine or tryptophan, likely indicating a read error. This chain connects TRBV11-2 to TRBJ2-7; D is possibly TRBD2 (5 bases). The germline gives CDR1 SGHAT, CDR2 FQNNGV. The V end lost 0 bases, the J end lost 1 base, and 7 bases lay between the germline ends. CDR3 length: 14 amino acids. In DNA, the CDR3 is TGTGCCAGCAGCTTAGATGGGAGTTCCTACGAGCAGTACATC. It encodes CASSLDGSSYEQYI.

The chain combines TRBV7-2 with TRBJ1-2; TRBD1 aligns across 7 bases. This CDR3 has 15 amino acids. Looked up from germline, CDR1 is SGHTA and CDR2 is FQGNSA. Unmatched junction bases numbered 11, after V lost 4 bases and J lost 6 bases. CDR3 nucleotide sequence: TGTGCCAGCAGCTCACGCGCAAGGGGGCCCCATGGCTACACCTTC. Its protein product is CASSSRARGPHGYTF.

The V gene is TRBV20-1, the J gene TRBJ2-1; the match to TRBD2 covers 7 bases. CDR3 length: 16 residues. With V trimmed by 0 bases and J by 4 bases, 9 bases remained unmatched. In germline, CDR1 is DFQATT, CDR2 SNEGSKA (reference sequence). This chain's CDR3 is CSAREGGGRRYNEQFF. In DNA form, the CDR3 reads TGCAGTGCTAGAGAGGGGGGGGGGAGGAGGTACAATGAGCAGTTCTTC.

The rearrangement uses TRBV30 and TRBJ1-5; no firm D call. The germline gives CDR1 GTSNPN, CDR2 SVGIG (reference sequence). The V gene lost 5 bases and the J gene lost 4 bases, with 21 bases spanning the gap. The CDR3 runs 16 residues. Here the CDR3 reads CAWSRGWGRINQPQHF. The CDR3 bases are TGTGCCTGGTCCCGGGGATGGGGAAGGATTAATCAGCCCCAGCATTTT.

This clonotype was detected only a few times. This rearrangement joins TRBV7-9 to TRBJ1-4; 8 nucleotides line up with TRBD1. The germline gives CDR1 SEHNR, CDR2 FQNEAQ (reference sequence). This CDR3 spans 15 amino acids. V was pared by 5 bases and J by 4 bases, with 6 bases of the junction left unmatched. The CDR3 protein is CASSPAGQGNEKLFF. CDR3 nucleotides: TGTGCCAGCAGCCCCGCCGGACAGGGTAATGAAAAACTGTTTTTT.

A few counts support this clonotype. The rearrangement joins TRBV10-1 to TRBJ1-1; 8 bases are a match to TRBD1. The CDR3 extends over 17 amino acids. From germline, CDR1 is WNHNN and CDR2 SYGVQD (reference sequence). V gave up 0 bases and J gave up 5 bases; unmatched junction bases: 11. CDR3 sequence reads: CASSESSLHRGNTEAFF. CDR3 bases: TGCGCCAGCAGTGAGTCCAGCCTCCACAGGGGGAATACTGAAGCTTTCTTT.

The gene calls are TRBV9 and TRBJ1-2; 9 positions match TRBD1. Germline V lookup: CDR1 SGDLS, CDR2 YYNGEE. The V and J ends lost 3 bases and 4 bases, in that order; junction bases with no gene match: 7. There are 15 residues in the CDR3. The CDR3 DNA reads TGTGCCAGCAGCGAGTATCCGGGACAGGGCTATGGCTACACCTTC. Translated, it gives CASSEYPGQGYGYTF.

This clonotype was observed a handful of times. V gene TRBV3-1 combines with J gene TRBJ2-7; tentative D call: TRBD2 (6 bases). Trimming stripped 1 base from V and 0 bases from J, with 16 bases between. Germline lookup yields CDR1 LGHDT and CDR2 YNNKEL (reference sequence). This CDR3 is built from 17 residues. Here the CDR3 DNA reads TGTGCCAGCAGCCAAGTAACCCGCGGGGTGAGCTCCTACGAGCAGTACTTC. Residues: CASSQVTRGVSSYEQYF.

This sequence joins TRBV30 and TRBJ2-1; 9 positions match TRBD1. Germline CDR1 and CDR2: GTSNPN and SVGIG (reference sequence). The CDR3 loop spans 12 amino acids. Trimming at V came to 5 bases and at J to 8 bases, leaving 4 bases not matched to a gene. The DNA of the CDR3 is TGTGCCTGGGGGACAGGGTACGATGAGCAGTTCTTC. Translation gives CAWGTGYDEQFF.

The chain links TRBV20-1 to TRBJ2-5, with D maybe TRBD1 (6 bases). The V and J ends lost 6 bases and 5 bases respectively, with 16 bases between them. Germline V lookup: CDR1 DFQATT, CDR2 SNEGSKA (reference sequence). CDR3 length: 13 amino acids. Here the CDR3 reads CSADVGALETQYF. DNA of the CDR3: TGCAGTGCCGATGTGGGGGCCTTGGAGACCCAGTACTTC.

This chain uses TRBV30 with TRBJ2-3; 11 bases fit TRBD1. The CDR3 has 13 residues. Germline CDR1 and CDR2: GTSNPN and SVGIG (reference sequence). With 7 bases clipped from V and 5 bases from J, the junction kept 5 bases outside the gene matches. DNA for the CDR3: TGTGCCTCGGACAGGGGGCTGGGAGATACGCAGTATTTT. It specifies CASDRGLGDTQYF.

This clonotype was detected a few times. DNA of the CDR3: TGTGCCAGCACCGGGGAGGGACATCAGCCCCAGCATTTT. Protein: CASTGEGHQPQHF. The J gene is TRBJ1-5, the V gene TRBV6-1; possibly TRBD1 for D (5 bases). The V end was cut by 7 bases, the J end by 5 bases, with 12 bases between. The CDR3 covers 13 residues. Germline lookup yields CDR1 MNHNS and CDR2 SASEGT.

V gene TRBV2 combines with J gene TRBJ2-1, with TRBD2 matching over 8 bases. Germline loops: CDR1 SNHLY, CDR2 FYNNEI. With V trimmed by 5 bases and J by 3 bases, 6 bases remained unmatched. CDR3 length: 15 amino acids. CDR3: CASSTLAGLYNEQFF. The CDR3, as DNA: TGTGCCAGCAGTACCTTAGCGGGACTCTACAATGAGCAGTTCTTC.

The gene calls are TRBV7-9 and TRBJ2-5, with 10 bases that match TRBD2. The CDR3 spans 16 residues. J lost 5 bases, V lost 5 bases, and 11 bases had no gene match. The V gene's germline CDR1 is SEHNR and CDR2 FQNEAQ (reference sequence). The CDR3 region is CASSKAGLAVDETQYF. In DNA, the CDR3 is TGTGCCAGCAGCAAAGCCGGACTAGCGGTTGACGAGACCCAGTACTTC.

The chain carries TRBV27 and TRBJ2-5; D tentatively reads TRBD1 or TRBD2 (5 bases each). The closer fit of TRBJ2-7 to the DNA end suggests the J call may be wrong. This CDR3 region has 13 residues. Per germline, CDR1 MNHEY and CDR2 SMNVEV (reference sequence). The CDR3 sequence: CASGPGRLYEQYF. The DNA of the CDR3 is TGTGCCAGCGGTCCGGGACGGCTCTACGAGCAGTACTTC.

In DNA form, the CDR3 reads TGTGCCAGGACAGGGTTAAGATTTAGCAATCAGCCCCAGCATTTT. Protein sequence: CARTGLRFSNQPQHF. The rearrangement links TRBV6-6 to TRBJ1-5, with TRBD1 matching over 7 bases. Trimming at V came to 9 bases and at J to 0 bases, leaving 8 bases not matched to a gene. The germline V gene encodes CDR1 MNHNY and CDR2 SVGAGI (reference sequence). CDR3 length: 15 residues.

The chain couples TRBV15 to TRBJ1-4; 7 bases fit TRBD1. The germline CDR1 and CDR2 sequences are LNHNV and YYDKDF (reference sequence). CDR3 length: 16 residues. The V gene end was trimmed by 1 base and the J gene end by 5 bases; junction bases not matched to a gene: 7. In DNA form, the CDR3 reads TGTGCCACCAGCAGAGGGGAGACAGGGTCGAATGAAAAACTGTTTTTT. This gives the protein CATSRGETGSNEKLFF.

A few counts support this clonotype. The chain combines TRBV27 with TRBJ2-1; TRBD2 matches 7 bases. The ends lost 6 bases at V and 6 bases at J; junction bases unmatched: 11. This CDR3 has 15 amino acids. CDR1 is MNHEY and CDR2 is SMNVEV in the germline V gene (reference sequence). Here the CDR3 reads CASSARESRGNEQFF. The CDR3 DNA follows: TGTGCCAGCAGCGCGCGGGAGTCTAGGGGCAATGAGCAGTTCTTC.

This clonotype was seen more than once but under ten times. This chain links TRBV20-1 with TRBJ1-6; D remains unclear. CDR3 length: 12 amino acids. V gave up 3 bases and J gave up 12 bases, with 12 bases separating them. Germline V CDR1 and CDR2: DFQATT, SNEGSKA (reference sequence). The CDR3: CSARDPSGPLHF. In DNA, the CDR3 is TGCAGTGCTAGGGACCCCTCCGGACCCCTCCACTTT.

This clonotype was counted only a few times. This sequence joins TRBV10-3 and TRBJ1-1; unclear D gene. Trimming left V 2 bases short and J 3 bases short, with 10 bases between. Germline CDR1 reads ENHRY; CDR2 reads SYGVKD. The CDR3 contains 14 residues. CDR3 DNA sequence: TGTGCCATCAGTGAGGCGGGTTCTGACACTGAAGCTTTCTTT. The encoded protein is CAISEAGSDTEAFF.

CDR3 in DNA: TGCAGTGCTGGCCAGGGTGAGGCTTTCTTT. Translating gives CSAGQGEAFF. The J gene is TRBJ1-1, the V gene TRBV20-1, with D possibly matching TRBD1 (5 bases). Trimming took 5 bases from V and 11 from J, leaving 12 bases between them. Germline V gene lookup returns CDR1 DFQATT and CDR2 SNEGSKA (reference sequence). The CDR3 has 10 residues.

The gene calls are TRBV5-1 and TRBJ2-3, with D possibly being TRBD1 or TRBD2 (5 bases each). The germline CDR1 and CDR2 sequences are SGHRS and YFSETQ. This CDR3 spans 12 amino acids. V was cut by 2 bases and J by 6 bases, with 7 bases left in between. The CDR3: CASSLRDDTQYF. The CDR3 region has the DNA TGCGCCAGCAGCTTACGGGACGATACGCAGTATTTT.

The CDR3 sequence: CASSPGAGVPSYEQYF. As DNA, the CDR3 is TGTGCCAGCAGTCCCGGGGCAGGGGTCCCTTCCTACGAGCAGTACTTC. The chain has TRBV3-1 and TRBJ2-7; D perhaps matches TRBD1 (6 bases). The CDR3 has 16 residues. The ends were cut back, 6 bases at V and 1 base at J, with 19 bases in the middle. Germline V gene data show CDR1 as LGHDT and CDR2 as YNNKEL (reference sequence).

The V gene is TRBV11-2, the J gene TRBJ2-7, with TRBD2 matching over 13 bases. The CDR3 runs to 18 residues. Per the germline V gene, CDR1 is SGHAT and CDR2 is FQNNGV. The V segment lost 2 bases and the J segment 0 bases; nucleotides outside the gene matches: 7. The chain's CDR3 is CASSLSPGLAGPSYEQYF. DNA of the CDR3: TGTGCCAGCAGCTTATCCCCGGGACTAGCGGGACCCTCCTACGAGCAGTACTTC.

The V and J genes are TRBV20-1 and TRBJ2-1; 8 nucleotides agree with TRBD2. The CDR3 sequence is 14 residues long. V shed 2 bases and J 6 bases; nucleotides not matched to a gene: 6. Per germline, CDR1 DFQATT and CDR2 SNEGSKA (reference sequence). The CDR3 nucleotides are TGCAGTGCTAGATATCGGGGGGGCCGCAATGAGCAGTTCTTC. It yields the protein CSARYRGGRNEQFF.

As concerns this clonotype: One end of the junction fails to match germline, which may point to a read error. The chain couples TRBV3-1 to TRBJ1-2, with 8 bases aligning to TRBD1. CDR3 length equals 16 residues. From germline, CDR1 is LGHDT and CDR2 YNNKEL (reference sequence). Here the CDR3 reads CASSQSDRASDYGYTF. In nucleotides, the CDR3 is TGTGCCAGCAGCCAATCGGACAGGGCGTCGGACTACGGCTACACCTTC.

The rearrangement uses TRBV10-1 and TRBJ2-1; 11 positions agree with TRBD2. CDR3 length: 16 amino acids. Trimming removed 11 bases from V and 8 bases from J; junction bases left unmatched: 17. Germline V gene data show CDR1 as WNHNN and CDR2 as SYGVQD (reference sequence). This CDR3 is CAWVEGLAGHLDEQFF. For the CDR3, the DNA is TGCGCCTGGGTCGAAGGACTAGCGGGCCATTTAGATGAGCAGTTCTTC.